One TCR beta chain is described in this entry. This specimen comes from a study of lymphopenia after photon versus proton radiotherapy. Produced via immunoSEQ multiplex PCR; TCRdb's table is partial and in-frame only. This table has under 65,000 clones, around 84% appearing once. V gave up 5 bases and J gave up 0 bases, with 12 bases separating them. There are 14 residues in the CDR3. CDR1 is SQVTM, CDR2 ANQGSEA, per germline. V usage is TRBV29-1 and J usage is TRBJ2-3; D gene uncertain. The clonotype was recovered from a man in his sixties with pancreatic cancer. The sample in question was peripheral blood, obtained from a patient treated with proton-based radiotherapy. The CDR3 sequence: CSVPLMDSTDTQYF. The CDR3 DNA sequence: TGCAGCGTTCCACTTATGGATAGCACAGATACGCAGTATTTT.